This T cell receptor (beta chain) was captured in a study of vaccination effects on CD4 cells after COVID-19. The method was immunoSEQ multiplex PCR; TCRdb's version includes in-frame clones alone and lacks a portion of them. Among approximately 30,000 clones listed, more than 75% were seen once. Deletions cut 7 bases from V and 6 bases from J, with 9 bases between. The germline CDR1 and CDR2 sequences are SNHLY and FYNNEI. The CDR3 is 12 residues long. Sequencing in the ViraFEST assay came after antigen-specific CD4+ T cells had been expanded with viral peptide pools, which were used to stimulate PBMC. Subsequent to 10 days of culture, CD4+ T cells were isolated. Participants got two doses of BNT162b2 or mRNA-1273 vaccine. In the case of this clone: Its matching antigen is unknown.

The clonotype originates from a human donor who received a COVID-19 vaccine. Some clones in this sample may be carry-over from other donors' samples. This specimen consisted of CD4+ T cells from PBMCs cultured with HCoV-NL63 spike peptides, obtained after COVID-19 vaccination. The V call is TRBV2, the J call TRBJ1-4; no definite D call. The CDR3 coding sequence is TGTGCCAGCAAGGTGATTGATGAAAAACTGTTTTTT. Its translation is CASKVIDEKLFF.